This is a list of T cell receptor beta chains from one sample in a study of blood T cells in healthy people across ages. Via MiXCR, TCRdb re-called the 5' RACE reads, giving one row per CDR3 protein. The table has about 1.4 million distinct CDR3 sequences, roughly 60% seen once. The sequenced material came from blood. These receptors all come from a man aged 18 to 30 in good health. The CDR3 runs from the conserved cysteine through the conserved F or W. A D gene is named only where the DNA matches it firmly. The size field is filled for only some rows; it gives once, few, many or a size class.

len: 13; j_gene: TRBJ2-3; abundance: few; d_gene: .; v_gene: TRBV12-3/TRBV12-4; CDR3nt: TGTGCCAGCAGCCGAGCAGACAAGGATACGCAGTATTTT; CDR3aa: CASSRADKDTQYF
len: 13; j_gene: TRBJ2-7; abundance: few; d_gene: .; v_gene: TRBV5-1; CDR3nt: TGCGCCAGCAGCCTGACAGGTTCCGACGAGCAGTACTTC; CDR3aa: CASSLTGSDEQYF
len: 19; j_gene: TRBJ2-3; abundance: .; d_gene: TRBD2; v_gene: TRBV11-2; CDR3nt: TGTGCCAGCAGCTTAGACCCTTTTCTTAGCGGGAGCCTCACAGATACGCAGTATTTT; CDR3aa: CASSLDPFLSGSLTDTQYF
len: 14; j_gene: TRBJ2-7; abundance: .; d_gene: .; v_gene: TRBV6-5; CDR3nt: TGTGCCAGCGGGGAGAGAGGACCCTACGTTGGGCAGTACTTC; CDR3aa: CASGERGPYVGQYF
len: 14; j_gene: TRBJ2-3; abundance: .; d_gene: .; v_gene: TRBV5-1; CDR3nt: TGCGCCAGCAGCTGGGACCCGGGGACAGATACGCAGTATTTT; CDR3aa: CASSWDPGTDTQYF
len: 14; j_gene: TRBJ2-3; abundance: .; d_gene: TRBD1; v_gene: TRBV29-1; CDR3nt: TGCAGCGTTGCAGGGGGAATCGGGACATATACGCAGTATTTT; CDR3aa: CSVAGGIGTYTQYF
len: 14; j_gene: TRBJ1-2; abundance: .; d_gene: .; v_gene: TRBV12-3/TRBV12-4; CDR3nt: TGTGCCAGCAGTTTAATGGGGGTAGCCTATGGCTACACCTTC; CDR3aa: CASSLMGVAYGYTF
len: 12; j_gene: TRBJ2-2; abundance: few; d_gene: .; v_gene: TRBV4-2; CDR3nt: TGTGCCAGCAGCCAAATACAGGGGGAGCTGTTTTTT; CDR3aa: CASSQIQGELFF
len: 17; j_gene: TRBJ1-3; abundance: .; d_gene: TRBD1; v_gene: TRBV3-1; CDR3nt: TGTGCCAGCAGCCAAGGACGGACAGGGATAAATGGAAACACCATATATTTT; CDR3aa: CASSQGRTGINGNTIYF
len: 14; j_gene: TRBJ2-3; abundance: few; d_gene: TRBD2; v_gene: TRBV12-3/TRBV12-4; CDR3nt: TGTGCCATCTTGGGACTAGCGGGGGTAGATACGCAGTATTTT; CDR3aa: CAILGLAGVDTQYF